One and the same sample provided the 15 T cell receptor beta chains below, sequenced in a study of cytomegalovirus exposure and HLA in healthy donors. In the PCR, 60 Vbeta and 13 Jbeta primers were used. Data came from immunoSEQ multiplex PCR; TCRdb stores just in-frame clones and leaves some out. Counted here are 95,000 to 100,000 clones, about 74% occurring once; the ten biggest clones make up about 2%. The material sequenced was PBMCs. Receptor source: a male donor in good health and CMV-seronegative.

V usage is TRBV7-2 and J usage is TRBJ2-7, with a tentative D call TRBD1 (5 bases). From germline, CDR1 is SGHTA and CDR2 FQGNSA. Trimming shortened V by 5 bases and J by 7 bases, and 18 bases separated the two germline ends. The CDR3 loop spans 14 amino acids. CDR3 sequence reads: CASSGAMVYGEQYF. In DNA, the CDR3 is TGTGCCAGCAGCGGGGCAATGGTTTACGGAGAGCAGTACTTC. Full variable domain (outside the CDR3, taken from reference TRBV7-2 and TRBJ2-7): GAGVSQSPSNKVTEKGKDVELRCDPISGHTALYWYRQSLGQGLEFLIYFQGNSAPDKSGLPSDRFSAERTGGSVSTLTIQRTQQEDSAVYLCASSGAMVYGEQYFGPGTRLTVT.

This chain connects TRBV19 to TRBJ2-2, with 8 positions matching TRBD2. The J segment lost 5 bases and the V segment lost 2 bases, leaving 4 bases of the junction unmatched. This CDR3 comprises 15 residues. Looked up from germline, CDR1 is LNHDA and CDR2 is SQIVND (reference sequence). Here the CDR3 DNA reads TGTGCCAGTAGTATAAACGGGAGGGCTACCGGGGAGCTGTTTTTT. Translation gives CASSINGRATGELFF. Combining the CDR3 with reference TRBV19 and TRBJ2-2 gives the whole variable domain DGGITQSPKYLFRKEGQNVTLSCEQNLNHDAMYWYRQDPGQGLRLIYYSQIVNDFQKGDIAEGYSVSREKKESFPLTVTSAQKNPTAFYLCASSINGRATGELFFGEGSRLTVL.

The rearrangement uses TRBV28 and TRBJ1-5; D call uncertain. The CDR3 length is 14 residues. Germline CDR1 MDHEN, CDR2 SYDVKM. V was clipped by 8 bases and J by 2 bases, with 13 bases between them. CDR3 region: CASYRWQGNQPQHF. The DNA for the CDR3 is TGTGCCAGCTATCGCTGGCAGGGCAATCAGCCCCAGCATTTT.

The chain combines TRBV6-1 with TRBJ1-5, with D perhaps TRBD1 (5 bases). The CDR3 is made up of 17 amino acids. Trimming pared 0 bases from V and 9 bases from J, leaving 21 bases between. CDR1 and CDR2 (germline): MNHNS, SASEGT. As DNA, the CDR3 is TGTGCCAGCAGTGAAGCTGTAGGCCAGCGGGGCGCATGGCCCCAGCATTTT. As protein: CASSEAVGQRGAWPQHF.

The chain employs TRBV7-9 and TRBJ2-1; 9 bases fit TRBD2. V was pared by 4 bases and J by 7 bases, with 17 bases of the junction left unmatched. Germline V lookup: CDR1 SEHNR, CDR2 FQNEAQ (reference sequence). The CDR3 extends over 18 amino acids. The CDR3 protein is CASSSMIPSGERLNEQFF. The DNA for the CDR3 is TGTGCCAGCAGCTCCATGATCCCTAGCGGGGAACGATTAAATGAGCAGTTCTTC. Full variable domain (missing parts from reference TRBV7-9 and TRBJ2-1): DTGVSQNPRHKITKRGQNVTFRCDPISEHNRLYWYRQTLGQGPEFLTYFQNEAQLEKSRLLSDRFSAERPKGSFSTLEIQRTEQGDSAMYLCASSSMIPSGERLNEQFFGPGTRLTVL.

The chain links TRBV27 to TRBJ2-1; 13 bases align to TRBD2. The CDR3 totals 16 residues. Germline values: CDR1 MNHEY, CDR2 SMNVEV (reference sequence). The V segment lost 0 bases and the J segment 7 bases; nucleotides outside the gene matches: 3. DNA of the CDR3: TGTGCCAGCAGTTTATCTGGGACTAGCGGGATAAATGAGCAGTTCTTC. As protein: CASSLSGTSGINEQFF.

The chain employs TRBV9 and TRBJ1-5; the D is unclear. Germline V gene sequence: CDR1 SGDLS, CDR2 YYNGEE. V was clipped by 3 bases and J by 8 bases, with 15 bases between them. The length of the CDR3 is 14 residues. CDR3 nucleotides: TGTGCCAGCAGCGGTAGTAGTCCCTCTGAGCCCCAGCATTTT. It translates to CASSGSSPSEPQHF.

The gene calls are TRBV4-1 and TRBJ1-5; 7 nucleotides line up with TRBD1. Germline lookup yields CDR1 MGHRA and CDR2 YSYEKL. CDR3 length: 16 amino acids. V dropped 2 bases and J dropped 1; count of bases not matched to a gene: 5. CDR3 sequence (DNA): TGCGCCAGCAGCCAAACCGGGACAGCGAGCAATCAGCCCCAGCATTTT. Translated, it gives CASSQTGTASNQPQHF.

The V call is TRBV25-1, the J call TRBJ2-2, with 7 nucleotides matching TRBD1. V was pared by 5 bases and J by 8 bases, with 11 bases of the junction left unmatched. Germline values: CDR1 MGHDK, CDR2 SYGVNS. The CDR3 totals 15 residues. The DNA for the CDR3 is TGTGCCAGCAGTAGATTGGGACAGAATAAGGGGGAGCTGTTTTTT. Translated: CASSRLGQNKGELFF. The full variable domain, rest sourced from reference TRBV25-1 and TRBJ2-2, is EADIYQTPRYLVIGTGKKITLECSQTMGHDKMYWYQQDPGMELHLIHYSYGVNSTEKGDLSSESTVSRIRTEHFPLTLESARPSHTSQYLCASSRLGQNKGELFFGEGSRLTVL.

The table lists this clone with a count of one. The V and J genes are TRBV5-6 and TRBJ2-7; 10 bases map to TRBD2. The CDR3 loop spans 14 amino acids. Trimming at V came to 6 bases and at J to 5 bases, leaving 8 bases not matched to a gene. Looked up from germline, CDR1 is SGHDT and CDR2 is YYEEEE. This chain's CDR3 is CASTPSGSSDEQYF. CDR3 in DNA: TGTGCCAGCACCCCTAGCGGGAGTTCGGACGAGCAGTACTTC.

This sequence joins TRBV30 and TRBJ2-5; 11 positions match TRBD2. The CDR3 consists of 15 residues. CDR1 is GTSNPN and CDR2 is SVGIG in the germline V gene (reference sequence). J gave up 5 bases and V 4 bases, and 9 bases lay outside the gene matches. The CDR3 loop reads CAWMGSGRAAETQYF. CDR3 in DNA: TGTGCCTGGATGGGTAGCGGGAGGGCCGCCGAGACCCAGTACTTC.

This clone showed up just once. This chain uses TRBV28 with TRBJ2-1; TRBD2 matches 8 bases. V was pared by 2 bases and J by 7 bases, with 4 bases of the junction left unmatched. This CDR3 contains 14 residues. Germline CDR1 MDHEN, CDR2 SYDVKM. CDR3 region: CASSLPGGPNEQFF. In nucleotides, the CDR3 is TGTGCCAGCAGTTTACCGGGAGGGCCTAATGAGCAGTTCTTC.

The chain couples TRBV10-3 to TRBJ1-5; 9 bases fit TRBD1. With 5 bases clipped from V and 3 bases from J, the junction kept 11 bases outside the gene matches. Germline CDR1 is ENHRY and CDR2 is SYGVKD. This CDR3 spans 17 amino acids. This chain's CDR3 is CAISTNPGQGNNQPQHF. The DNA for the CDR3 is TGTGCCATCAGTACCAATCCGGGACAGGGCAACAATCAGCCCCAGCATTTT.

J is TRBJ1-2 and V is TRBV9; 7 bases are a match to TRBD1. The trim removed 3 bases at V and 4 bases at J, leaving 6 bases unmatched. Germline V lookup: CDR1 SGDLS, CDR2 YYNGEE. This CDR3 spans 14 amino acids. CDR3 sequence: CASSEGDSSYGYTF. Written as DNA, the CDR3 is TGTGCCAGCAGCGAAGGGGACAGCTCCTATGGCTACACCTTC.

This chain uses TRBV6-6 with TRBJ1-5; the match to TRBD1 covers 9 bases. Germline V gene sequence: CDR1 MNHNY, CDR2 SVGAGI (reference sequence). Losses at the gene ends were 6 bases for V and 7 bases for J; bases not matched to a gene: 7. The CDR3 loop spans 14 amino acids. The CDR3 loop is CASSQTGGLQPQHF. In DNA form, the CDR3 reads TGTGCCAGCAGCCAGACAGGGGGATTGCAGCCCCAGCATTTT.